This is a list of T cell receptor beta chains from one sample in a study of long-term antiretroviral therapy in people with HIV. Measured with immunoSEQ multiplex PCR; TCRdb has only the in-frame clones, and not every one. The table has more than 35,000 clones, 90% to 95% seen once. The material was unsorted PBMCs, obtained 3.7 years after starting antiretroviral therapy. These receptors were obtained from a woman between 50 and 59 years old with HIV. Both conserved end residues are part of each CDR3. Each record gives: clone size, D gene, J gene, V gene, CDR3 DNA, CDR3 protein. The D gene is left open where the match is weak. Expanded clones get a size class; other rows say once, few or many, or leave the size out.

abundance: NA
d_gene: NA
j_gene: TRBJ2-2
v_gene: TRBV7-2
CDR3nt: TGTGCCAGCAGCCCCCGGGGGAGCCGGAACACCGGGGAGCTGTTTTTT
CDR3aa: CASSPRGSRNTGELFF

abundance: NA
d_gene: NA
j_gene: TRBJ2-1
v_gene: TRBV11-2
CDR3nt: TGTGCCAGCAGCTTAAAATCCGGCAATGAGCAGTTCTTC
CDR3aa: CASSLKSGNEQFF

abundance: NA
d_gene: NA
j_gene: TRBJ1-2
v_gene: TRBV20-1
CDR3nt: TGCAGTGCTAGAGATCTGAGGGGCTACACCTTC
CDR3aa: CSARDLRGYTF

abundance: once
d_gene: NA
j_gene: TRBJ2-2
v_gene: TRBV10-1
CDR3nt: TGCGCCAGCAGTGAGGGGGACTTTTCGAACACCGGGGAGCTGTTTTTT
CDR3aa: CASSEGDFSNTGELFF

abundance: once
d_gene: TRBD2
j_gene: TRBJ2-5
v_gene: TRBV5-6
CDR3nt: TGTGCCAGCAGCTACTTAGCGGGGGGCGAGGAGACCCAGTACTTC
CDR3aa: CASSYLAGGEETQYF

abundance: NA
d_gene: TRBD1
j_gene: TRBJ2-7
v_gene: TRBV5-4
CDR3nt: TGTGCCAGCAGCTTGACCAAAGGACAGGTCGAGCAGTACTTC
CDR3aa: CASSLTKGQVEQYF

abundance: once
d_gene: NA
j_gene: TRBJ2-7
v_gene: TRBV29-1
CDR3nt: TGCAGCGTTGGTTGGAGACGAGGGACCGAGCAGTACTTC
CDR3aa: CSVGWRRGTEQYF

abundance: once
d_gene: TRBD2
j_gene: TRBJ2-2
v_gene: TRBV25-1
CDR3nt: TGTGCCAGCAGTGACTCAGGGACTAGGAGGTCCGGGGAGCTGTTTTTT
CDR3aa: CASSDSGTRRSGELFF

abundance: NA
d_gene: NA
j_gene: TRBJ1-2
v_gene: TRBV7-6
CDR3nt: TGTGCCAGCAGCCCACAGCGTAACTATGGCTACACCTTC
CDR3aa: CASSPQRNYGYTF

abundance: NA
d_gene: NA
j_gene: TRBJ2-2
v_gene: TRBV5-4
CDR3nt: TGTGCCAGCAGCTTGTATGGCGGGGAGCTGTTTTTT
CDR3aa: CASSLYGGELFF

abundance: NA
d_gene: TRBD1
j_gene: TRBJ2-2
v_gene: TRBV29-1
CDR3nt: TGCAGCGCCCAGACAGGGGACGCCGGGGAGCTGTTTTTT
CDR3aa: CSAQTGDAGELFF

abundance: NA
d_gene: NA
j_gene: TRBJ1-2
v_gene: TRBV2
CDR3nt: TGTGCCAGCAGTGAGTTCAGTTCTAACTATGGCTACACCTTC
CDR3aa: CASSEFSSNYGYTF

abundance: NA
d_gene: NA
j_gene: TRBJ1-2
v_gene: TRBV28
CDR3nt: TGTGCCAGCAGTTTAAGGGGCGCGGATGGCTACACCTTC
CDR3aa: CASSLRGADGYTF

abundance: NA
d_gene: TRBD2
j_gene: TRBJ2-1
v_gene: TRBV2
CDR3nt: TGTGCCAGCAGTGAACTGGCTAGCGGGGGGGATGAGCAGTTCTTC
CDR3aa: CASSELASGGDEQFF

abundance: NA
d_gene: NA
j_gene: TRBJ2-7
v_gene: TRBV30
CDR3nt: TGTGCCTGGAGTCCCGACCCGACACGGTCCTACGAGCAGTACTTC
CDR3aa: CAWSPDPTRSYEQYF

abundance: NA
d_gene: TRBD2
j_gene: TRBJ2-1
v_gene: TRBV4-1
CDR3nt: TGCGCCAGCAGCCAAGTTCCTTCCTCTGCGGGGGGGGACAATGAGCAGTTCTTC
CDR3aa: CASSQVPSSAGGDNEQFF

abundance: NA
d_gene: TRBD1
j_gene: TRBJ2-4
v_gene: TRBV27
CDR3nt: TGTGCCAGCAGTCGGCAGGGGGCGGTGGGAGCCAAAAACATTCAGTACTTC
CDR3aa: CASSRQGAVGAKNIQYF

abundance: NA
d_gene: TRBD2
j_gene: TRBJ2-1
v_gene: TRBV9
CDR3nt: TGTGCCAGCAGCTCGGGGGGGAGCTCCTACAATGAGCAGTTCTTC
CDR3aa: CASSSGGSSYNEQFF

abundance: NA
d_gene: NA
j_gene: TRBJ1-1
v_gene: TRBV5-4
CDR3nt: TGTGCCGCGGGGAGGCCCCTAGCTTCGAACACTGAAGCTTTCTTT
CDR3aa: CAAGRPLASNTEAFF

abundance: NA
d_gene: NA
j_gene: TRBJ1-6
v_gene: TRBV7-3
CDR3nt: TGTGCCAGCAGCCCCCGAGCCGGCAGGGCGGCTTCACCCCTCCACTTT
CDR3aa: CASSPRAGRAASPLHF

abundance: NA
d_gene: NA
j_gene: TRBJ1-2
v_gene: TRBV7-2
CDR3nt: TGTGCCAGCAGCCCTGAACTAGCTAACTATGGCTACACCTTC
CDR3aa: CASSPELANYGYTF

abundance: NA
d_gene: NA
j_gene: TRBJ1-6
v_gene: TRBV12-2
CDR3nt: TGTGCAAGTCGCTTTACCACCCGCCGGGACAGGGGTCCACAAAGCTCCTATAATTCACCCCTCCACTTT
CDR3aa: CASRFTTRRDRGPQSSYNSPLHF

abundance: NA
d_gene: NA
j_gene: TRBJ1-1
v_gene: TRBV5-6
CDR3nt: TGTGCCAGCAGCCTGAACACTGAAGCTTTCTTT
CDR3aa: CASSLNTEAFF

abundance: NA
d_gene: TRBD2
j_gene: TRBJ2-5
v_gene: TRBV5-8
CDR3nt: TGTGCCAGCAGCTTGGGACTAGCGCCGCGGGGGACCCAGTACTTC
CDR3aa: CASSLGLAPRGTQYF

abundance: NA
d_gene: TRBD2
j_gene: TRBJ2-3
v_gene: TRBV2
CDR3nt: TGTGCCAGCGGGGTCGCGGGGGGCCTCACAGATACGCAGTATTTT
CDR3aa: CASGVAGGLTDTQYF

abundance: NA
d_gene: TRBD2
j_gene: TRBJ2-3
v_gene: TRBV2
CDR3nt: TGTGCCAGCAGTGTAGTGGGCGGGGGATTCGATACGCAGTATTTT
CDR3aa: CASSVVGGGFDTQYF

abundance: NA
d_gene: TRBD1
j_gene: TRBJ2-1
v_gene: TRBV4-1
CDR3nt: TGCGCCAGCAGCGCCCCCGGCCGACAGGGGCGAGGAGGGTCCTACAATGAGCAGTTCTTC
CDR3aa: CASSAPGRQGRGGSYNEQFF

abundance: NA
d_gene: NA
j_gene: TRBJ1-1
v_gene: TRBV30
CDR3nt: TGTGCCTGGACCGAAACAGGGAGGACTGAAGCTTTCTTT
CDR3aa: CAWTETGRTEAFF

abundance: NA
d_gene: TRBD2
j_gene: TRBJ2-3
v_gene: TRBV5-4
CDR3nt: TGTGCCAGCACACTAGCGGGCACAGATACGCAGTATTTT
CDR3aa: CASTLAGTDTQYF

abundance: NA
d_gene: NA
j_gene: TRBJ1-1
v_gene: TRBV18
CDR3nt: TGTGCCAGCTCACCGGGTCCCCGACCTCTGAACACTGAAGCTTTCTTT
CDR3aa: CASSPGPRPLNTEAFF

abundance: NA
d_gene: NA
j_gene: TRBJ2-5
v_gene: TRBV11-2
CDR3nt: TGTGCCAGCAGCTTTTGGGGCAACCCGCGGGAGACCCAGTACTTC
CDR3aa: CASSFWGNPRETQYF

abundance: NA
d_gene: TRBD1
j_gene: TRBJ1-2
v_gene: TRBV4-3
CDR3nt: TGCGCCAGCAGCCCCTCGGCCGGGCAGGGGGCTCTTTATGGCTACACCTTC
CDR3aa: CASSPSAGQGALYGYTF

abundance: NA
d_gene: TRBD1
j_gene: TRBJ1-1
v_gene: TRBV5-4
CDR3nt: TGTGCCAGCAGCATGGACAGGTTGATTCGGCCCACTGAAGCTTTCTTT
CDR3aa: CASSMDRLIRPTEAFF

abundance: NA
d_gene: NA
j_gene: TRBJ2-3
v_gene: TRBV6-5
CDR3nt: TGTGCCAGCAGTTACGACAGCACAGATACGCAGTATTTT
CDR3aa: CASSYDSTDTQYF

abundance: NA
d_gene: TRBD1
j_gene: TRBJ1-1
v_gene: TRBV7-9
CDR3nt: TGTGCCAGCAGCCTCCAAACCCAAGCCAGGGGGCGGACTGAAGCTTTCTTT
CDR3aa: CASSLQTQARGRTEAFF

abundance: NA
d_gene: TRBD1
j_gene: TRBJ1-3
v_gene: TRBV4-3
CDR3nt: TGCGCCAGCAGCCAAGATTGGGGAACAGGGGCCGCCTCTGGAAACACCATATATTTT
CDR3aa: CASSQDWGTGAASGNTIYF

abundance: once
d_gene: NA
j_gene: TRBJ2-3
v_gene: TRBV27
CDR3nt: TGTGCCAGCAGTTCACTACCAGACCTGAGGAGCACAGATACGCAGTATTTT
CDR3aa: CASSSLPDLRSTDTQYF

abundance: NA
d_gene: NA
j_gene: TRBJ1-2
v_gene: TRBV19
CDR3nt: TGTGCCAGTAGTACGCGGATAGCTAACTATGGCTACACCTTC
CDR3aa: CASSTRIANYGYTF

abundance: NA
d_gene: NA
j_gene: TRBJ2-1
v_gene: TRBV11-2
CDR3nt: TGTGCCAGCGCCAGTCTAAGCTCCTACAATGAGCAGTTCTTC
CDR3aa: CASASLSSYNEQFF

abundance: NA
d_gene: NA
j_gene: TRBJ2-6
v_gene: TRBV5-1
CDR3nt: TGCGCCAGCAGCTTGGCCGGGTTATCTGGGGCCAACGTCCTGACTTTC
CDR3aa: CASSLAGLSGANVLTF

abundance: NA
d_gene: NA
j_gene: TRBJ2-5
v_gene: TRBV27
CDR3nt: TGTGCCAGCAGTTTTAAGGGGACCACGTACCAAGAGACCCAGTACTTC
CDR3aa: CASSFKGTTYQETQYF

abundance: NA
d_gene: TRBD2
j_gene: TRBJ2-5
v_gene: TRBV9
CDR3nt: TGTGCCAGCAGCGTAGCCCCCTTAGCGGGGGGGCAAGAGACCCAGTACTTC
CDR3aa: CASSVAPLAGGQETQYF

abundance: NA
d_gene: NA
j_gene: TRBJ2-2
v_gene: TRBV6-5
CDR3nt: TGTGCCAGCAGTTGGGACTCTCCGACCGGGGAGCTGTTTTTT
CDR3aa: CASSWDSPTGELFF

abundance: once
d_gene: TRBD1
j_gene: TRBJ1-1
v_gene: TRBV27
CDR3nt: TGTGCCAGCAGGGACAGGGTGAGGACTGAAGCTTTCTTT
CDR3aa: CASRDRVRTEAFF

abundance: NA
d_gene: NA
j_gene: TRBJ2-2
v_gene: TRBV7-9
CDR3nt: TGTGCCAGCAGCTTAGGTGCTCTGGGGTCCGGGGAGCTGTTTTTT
CDR3aa: CASSLGALGSGELFF

abundance: NA
d_gene: NA
j_gene: TRBJ1-6
v_gene: TRBV5-1
CDR3nt: TGCGCCAGCAGCTTATTGGGCTCGACCCCTTCGGGGTCACCCCTCCACTTT
CDR3aa: CASSLLGSTPSGSPLHF

abundance: NA
d_gene: TRBD2
j_gene: TRBJ2-1
v_gene: TRBV5-1
CDR3nt: TGCGCCAGCAGCTACCTAGCGGGGGGGCTTAATGAGCAGTTCTTC
CDR3aa: CASSYLAGGLNEQFF

abundance: once
d_gene: NA
j_gene: TRBJ2-5
v_gene: TRBV7-3
CDR3nt: TGTGCCAGCAGCTTCACGGGCCGGGCCCTGCAAGAGACCCAGTACTTC
CDR3aa: CASSFTGRALQETQYF

abundance: NA
d_gene: TRBD1
j_gene: TRBJ2-1
v_gene: TRBV19
CDR3nt: TGTGCCAGTAGTGACAGGGCGAATGAGCAGTTCTTC
CDR3aa: CASSDRANEQFF

abundance: NA
d_gene: TRBD2
j_gene: TRBJ2-5
v_gene: TRBV4-2
CDR3nt: TGTGCCAGCAGCCAACCCTCACGGGGACTAAAAGAGACCCAGTACTTC
CDR3aa: CASSQPSRGLKETQYF

abundance: NA
d_gene: NA
j_gene: TRBJ1-5
v_gene: TRBV7-2
CDR3nt: TGTGCCAGCAGCTTATTTGGCGAGAATCAGCCCCAGCATTTT
CDR3aa: CASSLFGENQPQHF

abundance: NA
d_gene: NA
j_gene: TRBJ2-7
v_gene: TRBV5-6
CDR3nt: TGTGCCAGCAGCCCTCCCGGGGGAAAATTCTACGAGCAGTACTTC
CDR3aa: CASSPPGGKFYEQYF

abundance: NA
d_gene: TRBD1
j_gene: TRBJ2-2
v_gene: TRBV2
CDR3nt: TGTGCCAGCGGAAGACAGGGTGCCGGGGAGCTGTTTTTT
CDR3aa: CASGRQGAGELFF

abundance: NA
d_gene: TRBD1
j_gene: TRBJ1-1
v_gene: TRBV5-6
CDR3nt: TGTGCCAGCTCTCGGACAGGGGTCCCTGAAGCTTTCTTT
CDR3aa: CASSRTGVPEAFF

abundance: NA
d_gene: TRBD1
j_gene: TRBJ2-4
v_gene: TRBV27
CDR3nt: TGTGCCAGCAGTTCCCCAGGACAGGGGAAAAACATTCAGTACTTC
CDR3aa: CASSSPGQGKNIQYF

abundance: NA
d_gene: TRBD1
j_gene: TRBJ1-1
v_gene: TRBV2
CDR3nt: TGTGCCAGCAGTGAGGACAGGTGGTACACTGAAGCTTTCTTT
CDR3aa: CASSEDRWYTEAFF

abundance: NA
d_gene: NA
j_gene: TRBJ1-6
v_gene: TRBV14
CDR3nt: TGTGCCAGCAGCCAAGGGGCTGGACGGTCACCCCTCCACTTT
CDR3aa: CASSQGAGRSPLHF

abundance: NA
d_gene: NA
j_gene: TRBJ1-5
v_gene: TRBV15
CDR3nt: TGTGCCACCAGCAGCAGGTTGGGCAATCAGCCCCAGCATTTT
CDR3aa: CATSSRLGNQPQHF